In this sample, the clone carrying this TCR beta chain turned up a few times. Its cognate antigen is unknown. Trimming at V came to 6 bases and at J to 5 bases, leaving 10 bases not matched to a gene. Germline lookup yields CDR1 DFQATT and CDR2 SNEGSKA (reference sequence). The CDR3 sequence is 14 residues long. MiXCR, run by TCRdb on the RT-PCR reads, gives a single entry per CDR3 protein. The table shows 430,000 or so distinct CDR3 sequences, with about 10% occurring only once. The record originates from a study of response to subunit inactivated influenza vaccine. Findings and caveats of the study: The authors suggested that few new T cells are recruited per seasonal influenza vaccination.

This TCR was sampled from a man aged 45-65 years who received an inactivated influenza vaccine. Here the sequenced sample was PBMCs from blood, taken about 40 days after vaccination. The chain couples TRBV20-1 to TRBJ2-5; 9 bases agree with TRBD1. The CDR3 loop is CSAKDRGRSETQYF. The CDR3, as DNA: TGCAGTGCCAAGGACAGGGGTCGGTCGGAGACCCAGTACTTC.